The entry below gives a single TCR beta chain sequence along with its context. Its antigen remains unidentified. No much larger clonotype is one base removed from it; base qualities were not supplied. Libraries were prepared through multiplex PCR. Sequencing was performed on a 454 GS FLX. TCR alpha and beta CDR3 regions were amplified from mRNA by semiquantitative ARM-PCR. ARM-PCR used tagged nested gene-specific primers, after which communal superprimers carried out exponential amplification. Exonuclease was used to remove the nested primers before the first-round PCR products went through the second amplification round. The amplicons were sequenced on the 454 platform, a system that can rapidly sequence millions of DNA fragments without cloning bias. A read counted as effective if the read could be mapped to both V and J germline segments. On the study's bioinformatics: IRmap, which uses pyromap, a Smith-Waterman modification adapted to 454 sequencing errors, was used to assign reads to germline V, D and J segments. To filter D-beta assignments, cutoffs were set at the 99th percentile of the alignment scores obtained from simulated random sequences. The amino acids between the conserved V-segment Y[YFLI]C motif and the J-segment [FW]GXGT motif were defined as CDR3. A compound Poisson process model, previously applied to large-scale EST data, was used to estimate repertoire diversity. A procedure for detecting cross-contamination was applied so that sample contamination could be argued against as the origin of shared CDR3s. TCRdb reprocessed the public reads (quality trimming at Q25 with fastp, clone calling with MiXCR) and kept in-frame beta chains. Here each entry gathers all rows of one CDR3 protein and keeps the most common genes and DNA. The V and J calls and clone size come from TCRdb's table, not from the authors' own analysis. The sample data list under 6,500 distinct CDR3 sequences, and roughly 69% of these were observed just once. Of the sample, around three fifths falls within the top ten clones.

The data were taken from a study of relationships among human T cell subsets (dated by TCRdb to 2010 to 2012). General notes on the study: Sequencing was performed on eight distinct blood T cell populations: pan T, CD8 cytotoxic, regulatory, Th1, Th2, naive plus transitional, activated and memory cells. Broader findings and caveats from the paper: Over 55% of CD8+ cytotoxic sequences were found to belong to clones with over 100 reads, whereas few such clones were observed in the regulatory and Th2 subsets. Substantial CDR3 sharing among Th1, Th2 and regulatory T cells was interpreted as suggesting stochastic cell fate choices. The seven subsets showed no statistically significant differences in V, D and J usage, CDR3 length, or N-nucleotide additions. A CD4+CD8+ double-positive population could not be ruled out by the bead-based sorting.

V is pared back by 3 bases and J by 1 base, with 12 bases lying between the germline termini. CDR1 and CDR2 (SGHVS, FNYEAQ) derive from the germline V gene. The CDR3 runs 15 amino acids, cysteine and phenylalanine included. This entry keeps only the CDR3 DNA: 45 bases, framed from base 1. To isolate CD8+ cytotoxic T cells, anti-CD4 multisort beads were first used for negative selection, and anti-CD8 beads were then used for positive selection. To isolate the T cell subsets, Miltenyi superparamagnetic beads coated with subset-specific monoclonal antibodies were used. All T cell populations were isolated from peripheral blood. Ficoll separation of whole blood yielded mononuclear cells, and anti-CD14 microbeads were then used to deplete the monocytes. Isolated cell populations were immediately resuspended in RNAprotect reagent.

The sample taken for sequencing was CD8+ T cells sorted from blood. The TCR comes from a man aged 35 to 55 in good health. Recombination joined TRBV7-6 with TRBJ1-1; the D region possibly corresponds to TRBD1 (6 bases align). The CDR3 here reads CASSFMTGSNTEAFF. The sequence in DNA is TGTGCCAGCAGCTTTATGACAGGTTCGAACACTGAAGCTTTCTTT.